Listed below are T cell receptor beta chains from one sample, sequenced in a study of STAT3 mutations in large granular lymphocyte leukemia. Sequencing used immunoSEQ multiplex PCR; TCRdb keeps in-frame clones, though not all of them. The table records tens of thousands of clones, 81% of them present only once. The sequenced material came from PBMCs. The receptors shown here come from a human donor with T large granular lymphocyte leukemia. Some clones in this sample may be carry-over from other donors' samples. Each CDR3 is given with its conserved first and last residue. The D gene is left open where the match is weak. Size is omitted from some rows. Given values are once, few, many or a class for expanded clones.

cdr3_length | j_call | clone_size | v_call | d_call | cdr3_nt | cdr3_aa
14 | TRBJ2-1 | . | TRBV6-6 | . | TGTGCCAGCAGCCGGGGCGGCATTCACAATGAGCAGTTCTTC | CASSRGGIHNEQFF
15 | TRBJ2-5 | . | TRBV10-1 | . | TGCGCCAGCAGTGAGTTAGGTGGGGTGGAGGAGACCCAGTACTTC | CASSELGGVEETQYF
17 | TRBJ2-1 | . | TRBV5-1 | . | TGCGCCAGCAGCTTGGCCGAGCAGGGGCTCCGCTACAATGAGCAGTTCTTC | CASSLAEQGLRYNEQFF
14 | TRBJ1-5 | . | TRBV28 | . | TGTGCCAGCAGTTTACTACAGATAAATCAGCCCCAGCATTTT | CASSLLQINQPQHF
12 | TRBJ1-4 | . | TRBV7-9 | . | TGTGCCAGCAGCTTTCAGGGGCGTAGGGTTTTTTTT | CASSFQGRRVFF
15 | TRBJ1-5 | . | TRBV4-2 | . | TGTGCCAGCAGCCAAGGGTCCGGTAGCAATCAGCCCCAGCATTTT | CASSQGSGSNQPQHF
13 | TRBJ1-1 | once | TRBV18 | . | TGTGCCAGCTCACCACCCCCGGGGGCTGAAGCTTTCTTT | CASSPPPGAEAFF
16 | TRBJ1-1 | . | TRBV5-1 | . | TGCGCCAGCAGCACACTAGATACGACAGCGAACACTGAAGCTTTCTTT | CASSTLDTTANTEAFF
15 | TRBJ1-6 | . | TRBV6-5 | . | TGTGCCAGCAGTTACGTACGGGGGGATAATTCACCCCTCCACTTT | CASSYVRGDNSPLHF
16 | TRBJ2-1 | . | TRBV27 | TRBD2 | TGTGCCAGCAGACCTGAGACTAGCGGGGGGGCCTATGAGCAGTTCTTC | CASRPETSGGAYEQFF
12 | TRBJ1-2 | . | TRBV28 | . | TGTGCCAGCTCAGGCCCGTTCTTAGGCTACACCTTC | CASSGPFLGYTF
13 | TRBJ2-1 | . | TRBV6-5 | TRBD1 | TGTGCCAGCAGACGGGACAGATACAATGAGCAGTTCTTC | CASRRDRYNEQFF
14 | TRBJ2-5 | . | TRBV7-9 | . | TGTGCCAGCAGCTTAAAGGGTTCAAAGGAGACCCAGTACTTC | CASSLKGSKETQYF
15 | TRBJ2-7 | . | TRBV11-2 | . | TGTGCCAGCAGCTTAGTTAATCCGGAAAGAGACGAGCAGTACTTC | CASSLVNPERDEQYF
14 | TRBJ1-6 | few | TRBV5-6 | . | TGTGCCAGCAGCTTGAGGGGAGTTGGCTCACCCCTCCACTTT | CASSLRGVGSPLHF
14 | TRBJ2-2 | . | TRBV9 | . | TGTGCCAGCAGCGTAGGGGGGCAGGCTGGGGAGCTGTTTTTT | CASSVGGQAGELFF
14 | TRBJ2-7 | . | TRBV19 | TRBD1 | TGTGCCAGTAGTTTCGGGACAGGGGGCTACGAGCAGTACTTC | CASSFGTGGYEQYF
15 | TRBJ2-1 | . | TRBV4-3 | . | TGCGCCAGCAGCGCTCGCTGGACTACCAAGGATGAGCAGTTCTTC | CASSARWTTKDEQFF
16 | TRBJ2-3 | . | TRBV5-1 | TRBD2 | TGCGCCAGCAGCTTGCCAGTTAGCGGGGGACCAGATACGCAGTATTTT | CASSLPVSGGPDTQYF
17 | TRBJ2-3 | . | TRBV7-2 | . | TGTGCCAGCAGCTTAGATGGAGGGGCCGGGGTTTCAGATACGCAGTATTTT | CASSLDGGAGVSDTQYF
16 | TRBJ1-1 | . | TRBV18 | TRBD1 | TGTGCCAGCTCAATTAAAACAGGGGGCGATAGGACTGAAGCTTTCTTT | CASSIKTGGDRTEAFF
15 | TRBJ2-5 | . | TRBV19 | TRBD1 | TGTGCCAGTAGTCACAATGGACAGGGTGGGGAGACCCAGTACTTC | CASSHNGQGGETQYF
17 | TRBJ1-2 | . | TRBV23-1 | TRBD1 | TGCGCCAGCAGTCCGGGACAGTGGCGGGGTTCTCCCTATGGCTACACCTTC | CASSPGQWRGSPYGYTF
16 | TRBJ2-3 | . | TRBV28 | . | TGTGCCAGCAGTTTCGGACGGATGTCTGGCACAGATACGCAGTATTTT | CASSFGRMSGTDTQYF
13 | TRBJ1-5 | . | TRBV5-1 | . | TGCGCCAGCAGCCCGGACAATAATCAGCCCCAGCATTTT | CASSPDNNQPQHF
14 | TRBJ1-2 | . | TRBV5-8 | . | TGTGCCAGCAGCCCCTCGGGGGGACTCTATGGCTACACCTTC | CASSPSGGLYGYTF
14 | TRBJ2-1 | . | TRBV5-4 | . | TGTGCCAGCAGCTTGTCGAACAGTCACAATGAGCAGTTCTTC | CASSLSNSHNEQFF
11 | TRBJ1-1 | . | TRBV29-1 | . | TGCAGCGCCGTGGGGGGCACTGAAGCTTTCTTT | CSAVGGTEAFF
17 | TRBJ2-4 | . | TRBV29-1 | TRBD1 | TGCAGCGTCCTTAACTGGGACAGGGGCTTAGCCAAAAACATTCAGTACTTC | CSVLNWDRGLAKNIQYF
12 | TRBJ2-7 | . | TRBV6-5 | . | TGTGCCAGCAGTTCCCGGACAGCCCAGCAGTACTTC | CASSSRTAQQYF
14 | TRBJ2-5 | . | TRBV5-4 | TRBD1 | TGTGCCAGCAGCCCTGGGACAGACCAAGAGACCCAGTACTTC | CASSPGTDQETQYF
13 | TRBJ2-3 | . | TRBV5-3 | . | TGTGCCAGAAGCTTAAGAGCAGGAGATACGCAGTATTTT | CARSLRAGDTQYF
13 | TRBJ1-1 | . | TRBV11-2 | . | TGTGCCAGCAGCCGAGTCCCCGGGGTCGGTGCTTTCTTT | CASSRVPGVGAFF
13 | TRBJ2-7 | . | TRBV28 | . | TGTGCCAGCATTTCCGGGACATTCCACGAGCAGTACTTC | CASISGTFHEQYF
19 | TRBJ2-3 | . | TRBV7-6 | TRBD2 | TGTGCCAGCAGCTTATTAGCGGGGGGCCCCAGAAAGAGCACAGATACGCAGTATTTT | CASSLLAGGPRKSTDTQYF
13 | TRBJ1-6 | . | TRBV5-1 | . | TGCGCCAGCAGCTCGGGAGGGAATTCACCCCTCCACTTT | CASSSGGNSPLHF
14 | TRBJ1-5 | few | TRBV19 | . | TGTGCCAGTAGTATTGTTGGGGTCAATCAGCCCCAGCATTTT | CASSIVGVNQPQHF
12 | TRBJ1-6 | . | TRBV6-1 | . | TGTGCCAGCAGCCTCAGTTATTCACCCCTCCACTTT | CASSLSYSPLHF
17 | TRBJ1-4 | . | TRBV5-6 | . | TGTGCCAGCAGCCAAGGACTCATCGCAATCGCCGATGAAAAACTGTTTTTT | CASSQGLIAIADEKLFF
15 | TRBJ1-1 | . | TRBV27 | . | TGTGCCAGCAGTTCCCTACAGGGATTTAGAACTGAAGCTTTCTTT | CASSSLQGFRTEAFF
13 | TRBJ1-2 | . | TRBV2 | . | TGTGCCAGCAGTGCCCGGGATACCCACAGCTACACCTTC | CASSARDTHSYTF
16 | TRBJ2-2 | . | TRBV7-9 | TRBD2 | TGTGCCAGCAGCTCGTCCGGGACTAGTTATTCCGGGGAGCTGTTTTTT | CASSSSGTSYSGELFF